A selection of T cell receptor beta chains follows, all from one sample in a study of blood T cell repertoires in COVID-19. Profiled with immunoSEQ multiplex PCR; TCRdb holds only in-frame clones, not every one. The sample contains fewer than 250,000 clones, about 88% of which appear only once. Sample: peripheral blood. These receptors were taken from a man aged 55 to 70 with acute or convalescent COVID-19. Both conserved end residues are part of each CDR3. Each record gives: J gene, clone size, D gene, V gene, CDR3 protein, CDR3 DNA. D genes are given only for firm matches. Clone size appears in some rows only: once, few, many, or a class for an expanded clone.

>TRBJ2-1|-|TRBD2|TRBV9
CASSVGSGGSYNEQFF
TGTGCCAGCAGCGTAGGTAGCGGGGGTTCCTACAATGAGCAGTTCTTC
>TRBJ2-1|-|-|TRBV28
CASSSPGDEQFF
TGTGCCAGCAGTTCGCCAGGGGATGAGCAGTTCTTC
>TRBJ1-1|-|-|TRBV5-1
CASSYRGAAVDTEAFF
TGCGCCAGCAGCTATCGGGGGGCGGCGGTTGACACTGAAGCTTTCTTT
>TRBJ2-1|-|-|TRBV30
CALHLGGYEQFF
TGTGCCTTACACCTGGGGGGTTATGAGCAGTTCTTC
>TRBJ2-3|-|-|TRBV9
CASSVLAASTDTQYF
TGTGCCAGCAGCGTACTAGCCGCTAGCACAGATACGCAGTATTTT
>TRBJ2-1|-|TRBD1|TRBV7-2
CASSSRGQSYNEQFF
TGTGCCAGCAGCAGCAGGGGACAGTCCTACAATGAGCAGTTCTTC
>TRBJ1-4|-|TRBD1|TRBV18
CASSETGTGNEKLFF
TGTGCCAGCTCAGAGACCGGGACAGGCAATGAAAAACTGTTTTTT
>TRBJ1-4|-|-|TRBV5-1
CASSLSVPNEKLFF
TGCGCCAGCAGCTTGTCAGTCCCAAATGAAAAACTGTTTTTT
>TRBJ2-7|-|-|TRBV5-6
CASSSPGSYYEQYF
TGTGCCAGCAGCTCTCCGGGATCCTACTACGAGCAGTACTTC
>TRBJ1-5|-|-|TRBV5-4
CASSRGGDSNQPQHF
TGTGCCAGCAGCCGTGGGGGGGATAGCAATCAGCCCCAGCATTTT
>TRBJ2-7|-|-|TRBV2
CASPEGLEQYF
TGTGCCAGCCCGGAGGGGTTGGAGCAGTACTTC
>TRBJ1-4|-|TRBD1|TRBV10-1
CASTETGQNEKLFF
TGCGCCAGCACCGAGACAGGGCAAAATGAAAAACTGTTTTTT
>TRBJ1-2|-|TRBD1|TRBV6-5
CASSPRPGQGIGYTF
TGTGCCAGCAGCCCCCGACCGGGACAGGGAATCGGCTACACCTTC
>TRBJ1-1|few|-|TRBV11-3
CASSLDGGEAFF
TGTGCCAGCAGCTTAGATGGCGGGGAAGCTTTCTTT
>TRBJ2-4|-|TRBD1|TRBV7-9
CASSTRQGAKNIQYF
TGTGCCAGCAGCACCCGACAGGGAGCCAAAAACATTCAGTACTTC
>TRBJ1-3|-|-|TRBV7-2
CASSLRSGSGGNTIYF
TGTGCCAGCAGCCTAAGGTCCGGGTCGGGGGGAAACACCATATATTTT